These 10 T cell receptor beta chains were sequenced from one sample in a study of T cells in Graves' hyperthyroidism and ophthalmopathy. RNA transcripts provided the source from which TCR beta CDR3 regions were amplified. Initially, a first-round RT-PCR of the TCR CDR3 employed the HTBI primer set. TCRdb analysed the multiplex PCR reads with MiXCR anew, one entry per CDR3 protein. The table has over 350,000 distinct CDR3 sequences, roughly 15% seen once. Specimen: blood. Receptors originate from a man aged 18 to 30 with Graves' ophthalmopathy.

The rearrangement links TRBV6-1 to TRBJ2-1, with D unclear. Germline V lookup: CDR1 MNHNS, CDR2 SASEGT. The CDR3 extends over 12 amino acids. Trimming took off 7 bases at V and 5 bases at J, with 9 bases between the two ends. The DNA of the CDR3 is TGTGCCAGCAAACCAGCGAACAATGAGCAGTTCTTC. Protein: CASKPANNEQFF.

This clonotype was found once. A much larger clone lies a single base off, so this may be a read error. The rearrangement links TRBV7-2 to TRBJ2-3; the match to TRBD2 covers 9 bases. Germline-derived CDR1 and CDR2 are SGHTA and FQGNSA. The CDR3 totals 13 residues. CDR3 residues: CGSTRGGQDAQYF. DNA of the CDR3: TGTGGCAGCACGCGGGGGGGCCAGGATGCGCAGTATTTT.

The chain joins TRBV9 to TRBJ2-7; D is perhaps TRBD1 or TRBD2 (5 bases each). V lost 2 bases, J lost 0 bases, and 9 bases lay in between. The CDR3 sequence is 14 residues long. Germline-derived CDR1 and CDR2 are SGDLS and YYNGEE. The CDR3 DNA is TGTGCCAGCAGCGTGGGACCCAGCTCCTACGAGCAGTACTTC. It specifies CASSVGPSSYEQYF.

This clonotype was seen only a few times. The chain joins TRBV18 to TRBJ1-1, with D possibly being TRBD1 (5 bases). CDR1 is KGHSH and CDR2 is LQKENI in the germline V gene. Trimming left V 1 base short and J 4 bases short, with 16 bases between. This CDR3 comprises 16 residues. DNA for the CDR3: TGTGCCAGCTCACCACAAACGGGGGGAGGCGGCACTGAAGCTTTCTTT. Amino acid sequence: CASSPQTGGGGTEAFF.

V is TRBV30 and J is TRBJ1-5; 8 nucleotides match TRBD1. Germline V lookup: CDR1 GTSNPN, CDR2 SVGIG (reference sequence). The CDR3 spans 16 residues. V shed 2 bases and J 5 bases; nucleotides not matched to a gene: 11. This CDR3 is CAWSPTPGGAYQPQHF. CDR3 DNA: TGTGCCTGGAGTCCCACACCAGGGGGCGCATATCAGCCCCAGCATTTT.

The chain is built from TRBV6-5 and TRBJ2-5; TRBD1 is a possible D gene (6 bases). Germline V lookup: CDR1 MNHEY, CDR2 SVGAGI. V was shortened by 0 bases and J by 1 base, with 18 bases between the two germline ends. The CDR3 is 18 residues long. The CDR3 bases are TGTGCCAGCAGTTACTCCAGGTTAGGTACAGGGTCCCAAGAGACCCAGTACTTC. This encodes CASSYSRLGTGSQETQYF.

This clonotype was recorded many times. This sequence joins TRBV12-3 or TRBV12-4 and TRBJ2-7, with 10 bases aligning to TRBD1. This CDR3 has 14 residues. J lost 2 bases, V lost 10 bases, and 8 bases had no gene match. DNA of the CDR3: TGTGCCATTTCCGGGACAGGGGACCCCTACGAGCAGTACTTC. Amino acids: CAISGTGDPYEQYF.

This clonotype was seen at least ten times. The rearrangement links TRBV20-1 to TRBJ1-2; 7 bases agree with TRBD1. Unmatched junction bases numbered 8, after V lost 3 bases and J lost 4 bases. CDR3 length: 14 amino acids. Per the germline V gene, CDR1 is DFQATT and CDR2 is SNEGSKA (reference sequence). As DNA, the CDR3 is TGCAGTGCTAGTGGGACAGAAGAATCCTATGGCTACACCTTC. It specifies CSASGTEESYGYTF.

In its sample, this clonotype was seen many times. The J gene is TRBJ2-3, the V gene TRBV24-1; TRBD2 aligns across 8 bases. Per germline, CDR1 KGHDR and CDR2 SFDVKD. J gave up 3 bases and V 5 bases, and 6 bases lay outside the gene matches. The CDR3 has 15 amino acids. The CDR3 protein is CATSVPGLATDTQYF. The CDR3 nucleotides are TGTGCCACCAGTGTCCCCGGACTAGCAACAGATACGCAGTATTTT.

The rearrangement uses TRBV4-1 and TRBJ1-6; no firm D call. There are 12 residues in the CDR3. V lost 4 bases to trimming and J lost 11 bases, with 9 bases between them. The germline gives CDR1 MGHRA, CDR2 YSYEKL. The CDR3 protein is CASSLTYPPLHF. The CDR3 region has the DNA TGCGCCAGCAGCCTCACTTACCCACCCCTCCACTTT.